The T cell receptor beta chain under discussion was sequenced for a study of cytomegalovirus exposure and HLA in healthy donors. Study-wide background: Earlier results showed roughly 120 million unique TCR beta sequences derived from roughly 180 million T cells.

The junction had 4 bases not matched to a gene; V was cut back by 6 bases and J by 4 bases. The CDR3 is made up of 14 amino acids. Germline V gives CDR1 ENHRY, CDR2 SYGVKD. Regarding this clone: Antigen unknown.

Study findings and constraints: Data from an earlier analysis indicated that most TCR beta V segments were productive either about 87% or about 30% of the time. One variant, a missense change in DCLRE1C, was linked in a later analysis to TCR beta V- and J-gene trimming.

This PCR relied on a set of 60 Vbeta primers and 13 Jbeta primers. Generated by immunoSEQ multiplex PCR, the TCRdb table keeps only in-frame clones and is missing some. The sample lists 200,000 or so clones; roughly 87% were seen once. V is TRBV10-3 and J is TRBJ2-1; 9 bases align to TRBD1. Specimen: PBMCs. This TCR was sampled from a girl less than two years old in good health and CMV-seronegative. The CDR3 sequence: CAIRPGQGYNEQFF. The DNA for the CDR3 is TGTGCCATCAGGCCGGGACAGGGATACAATGAGCAGTTCTTC.